A selection of T cell receptor beta chains follows, all from one sample in a study of blood T cell repertoires in COVID-19. Assay: immunoSEQ multiplex PCR; the TCRdb copy retains only in-frame clones and omits some. The sample has over 20,000 clones; roughly four fifths are singletons. The sample was peripheral blood. These receptors originate from a man in his 70s with acute or convalescent COVID-19. Each CDR3 is given with its conserved first and last residue. D genes are given only for firm matches. Expanded clones are given a class, and other clones once, few, many or no size at all.

j_call: TRBJ1-2
d_call: .
v_call: TRBV4-3
clone_size: .
cdr3_nt: TGCGCCAGCAGCCAACCGGGTTACTATGGCTACACCTTC
cdr3_aa: CASSQPGYYGYTF

j_call: TRBJ1-3
d_call: .
v_call: TRBV6-6
clone_size: .
cdr3_nt: TGTGCCAGCAGTTACACAGGGACTGGAAACACCATATATTTT
cdr3_aa: CASSYTGTGNTIYF

j_call: TRBJ1-2
d_call: .
v_call: TRBV6-5
clone_size: .
cdr3_nt: TGTGCCAGCAGTTCCTCCGGACAGAGCTATGGCTACACCTTC
cdr3_aa: CASSSSGQSYGYTF

j_call: TRBJ1-5
d_call: .
v_call: TRBV2
clone_size: once
cdr3_nt: TGTGCCAGCAGTGAAACGGGAGTGCGGAGTCAGCCCCAGCATTTT
cdr3_aa: CASSETGVRSQPQHF

j_call: TRBJ2-5
d_call: TRBD1
v_call: TRBV7-2
clone_size: .
cdr3_nt: TGTGCCACCAACAGGGGGCGGATAGAGACCCAGTACTTC
cdr3_aa: CATNRGRIETQYF

j_call: TRBJ2-3
d_call: .
v_call: TRBV18
clone_size: .
cdr3_nt: TGTGCCAGCTCCAGGCGACAGACAGATACGCAGTATTTT
cdr3_aa: CASSRRQTDTQYF

j_call: TRBJ2-3
d_call: TRBD2
v_call: TRBV12-5
clone_size: .
cdr3_nt: TGTGCTAGTGGTCGTACTAGCGGCCCGTGGGATACGCAGTATTTT
cdr3_aa: CASGRTSGPWDTQYF

j_call: TRBJ1-5
d_call: .
v_call: TRBV9
clone_size: .
cdr3_nt: TGTGCCAGCAGCGCCGCGGAGGGTGGCAATCAGCCCCAGCATTTT
cdr3_aa: CASSAAEGGNQPQHF

j_call: TRBJ2-3
d_call: .
v_call: TRBV9
clone_size: .
cdr3_nt: TGTGCCAGCAGCCCAGAGGACGGGGACACAGATACGCAGTATTTT
cdr3_aa: CASSPEDGDTDTQYF

j_call: TRBJ1-3
d_call: .
v_call: TRBV28
clone_size: .
cdr3_nt: TGTGCCAGCACAGGGACTTCTCTTGTAAACACCATATATTTT
cdr3_aa: CASTGTSLVNTIYF

j_call: TRBJ2-7
d_call: TRBD2
v_call: TRBV18
clone_size: .
cdr3_nt: TGTGCCAGCTCACCACCGCGGGGAGCGGGAGCCTACGAGCAGTACTTC
cdr3_aa: CASSPPRGAGAYEQYF

j_call: TRBJ2-7
d_call: TRBD2
v_call: TRBV5-5
clone_size: once
cdr3_nt: TGTGCCAGCAGCTTGACTCACGGACTAGCGGGGGGTCGTCGGGAGCAGTACTTC
cdr3_aa: CASSLTHGLAGGRREQYF

j_call: TRBJ2-7
d_call: TRBD2
v_call: TRBV3-1/TRBV3-2
clone_size: .
cdr3_nt: TGTGCCAGCAGCCCAAACAGGAGGACTAGCGGGCGGGAGCAGTACTTC
cdr3_aa: CASSPNRRTSGREQYF

j_call: TRBJ1-1
d_call: TRBD1
v_call: TRBV5-1
clone_size: .
cdr3_nt: TGCGCCAGCAGCCTCCTCCAGGGGGCTAACACTGAAGCTTTCTTT
cdr3_aa: CASSLLQGANTEAFF

j_call: TRBJ2-1
d_call: TRBD2
v_call: TRBV7-3
clone_size: .
cdr3_nt: TGTGCCAGCAACAACGTTAAGGGGACTAGCCGCTACAATGAGCAGTTCTTC
cdr3_aa: CASNNVKGTSRYNEQFF

j_call: TRBJ1-2
d_call: TRBD1
v_call: TRBV28
clone_size: .
cdr3_nt: TGTGCCAGCAGACCCGGGACAGGGGAGCTTGGCTACACCTTC
cdr3_aa: CASRPGTGELGYTF

j_call: TRBJ1-6
d_call: TRBD1
v_call: TRBV29-1
clone_size: .
cdr3_nt: TGCAGCGTACGACAGGGAAGGAATTCACCCCTCCACTTT
cdr3_aa: CSVRQGRNSPLHF